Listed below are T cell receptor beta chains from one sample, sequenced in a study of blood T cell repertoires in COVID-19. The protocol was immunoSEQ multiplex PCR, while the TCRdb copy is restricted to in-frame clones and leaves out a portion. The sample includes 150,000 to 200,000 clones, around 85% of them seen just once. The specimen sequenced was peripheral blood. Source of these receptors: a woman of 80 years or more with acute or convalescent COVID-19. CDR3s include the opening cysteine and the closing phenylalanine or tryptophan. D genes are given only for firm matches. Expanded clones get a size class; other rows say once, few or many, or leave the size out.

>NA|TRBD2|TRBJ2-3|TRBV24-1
CATSDLSPGLQYF
TGTGCCACCAGTGATTTGTCTCCGGGACTACAGTATTTT
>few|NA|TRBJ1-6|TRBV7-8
CASTLIGTDSPLHF
TGTGCCAGCACCCTGATAGGGACTGATTCACCCCTCCACTTT
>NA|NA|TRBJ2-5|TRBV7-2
CASSFNGGETQYF
TGTGCCAGCAGCTTTAACGGGGGAGAGACCCAGTACTTC
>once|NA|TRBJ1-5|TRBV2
CASSRRTGANQPQHF
TGTGCCAGCAGTCGTCGTACGGGAGCCAATCAGCCCCAGCATTTT
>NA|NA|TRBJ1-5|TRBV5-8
CASSSPDRSQPQHF
TGTGCCAGCAGCTCCCCGGACAGAAGTCAGCCCCAGCATTTT
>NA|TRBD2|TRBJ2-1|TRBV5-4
CASSLTSGSDEQFF
TGTGCCAGCAGCTTGACTAGCGGGAGTGATGAGCAGTTCTTC
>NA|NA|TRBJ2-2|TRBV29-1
CTGGLRTGELFF
TGCACCGGGGGGCTTCGGACCGGGGAGCTGTTTTTT
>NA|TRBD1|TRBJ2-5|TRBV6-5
CASSYLGQGAGETQYF
TGTGCCAGCAGTTACCTCGGACAGGGGGCAGGGGAGACCCAGTACTTC
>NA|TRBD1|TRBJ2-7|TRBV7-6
CASSPRQGADYEQYF
TGTGCCAGCAGCCCAAGACAGGGGGCCGACTACGAGCAGTACTTC
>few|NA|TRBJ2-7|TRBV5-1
CASSRDSPYEQYF
TGCGCCAGCAGCCGGGACTCACCCTACGAGCAGTACTTC
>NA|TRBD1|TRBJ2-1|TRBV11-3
CASSSGTEYNEQFF
TGTGCCAGCTCTTCCGGGACAGAGTACAATGAGCAGTTCTTC
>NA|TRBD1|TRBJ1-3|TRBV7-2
CASSLQGSGNTIYF
TGTGCCAGCAGCCTACAGGGGTCAGGAAACACCATATATTTT
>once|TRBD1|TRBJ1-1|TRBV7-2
CASSLVTGLNTEAFF
TGTGCCAGCAGCTTGGTGACAGGGCTGAACACTGAAGCTTTCTTT
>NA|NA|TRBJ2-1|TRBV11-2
CASSYTAESYNEQFF
TGTGCCAGCAGCTACACGGCGGAGTCCTACAATGAGCAGTTCTTC
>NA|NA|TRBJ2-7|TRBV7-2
CASSRGYSYEQYF
TGTGCCAGCAGCCGGGGGTACTCCTACGAGCAGTACTTC
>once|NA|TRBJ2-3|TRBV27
CASRVRGTDTQYF
TGTGCCAGCCGCGTCCGGGGCACAGATACGCAGTATTTT
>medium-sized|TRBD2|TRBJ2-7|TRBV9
CASSASGLAGDRPPSQYF
TGTGCCAGCAGCGCCTCGGGACTAGCGGGGGACAGACCCCCCTCGCAGTACTTC
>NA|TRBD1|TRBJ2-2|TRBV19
CASSIRGQGFVGELFF
TGTGCCAGTAGTATAAGGGGACAGGGGTTTGTCGGGGAGCTGTTTTTT
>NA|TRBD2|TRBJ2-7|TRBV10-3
CAIRPPGLAPYEQYF
TGTGCCATCAGACCCCCGGGACTAGCACCTTACGAGCAGTACTTC
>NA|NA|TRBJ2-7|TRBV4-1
CASSQVSVSEQYF
TGCGCCAGCAGCCAAGTTTCGGTGAGCGAGCAGTACTTC
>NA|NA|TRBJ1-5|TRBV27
CATSRVAGWGQPQHF
TGTGCCACGAGCCGGGTAGCGGGGTGGGGTCAGCCCCAGCATTTT
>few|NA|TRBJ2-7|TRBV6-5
CASRNSAYEQYF
TGTGCCAGCCGGAATAGCGCCTACGAGCAGTACTTC